Listed below are T cell receptor beta chains from one sample, sequenced in a study of metastatic and nonmetastatic thyroid tumors. TCRdb re-called the PCR reads via MiXCR. The sample gives tens of thousands of clones, roughly 38% of which show up once; 25% to 35% is in the top ten. Input material: tumor tissue. The receptors stem from a female donor with papillary thyroid cancer or a benign thyroid nodule (not recorded which). Some clones in this sample may be carry-over from other donors' samples. The CDR3 runs from the conserved cysteine through the conserved F or W. A D gene is named only where the DNA matches it firmly. Not every row has a clone size; where given, it reads once, few, many or a size class.

.	TRBD1	TRBV6-1	TRBJ2-7	CASSGPDRGVNEQYF	TGTGCCAGCAGTGGTCCAGACAGGGGCGTGAACGAGCAGTACTTC
.	.	TRBV20-1	TRBJ1-6	CSAPLNRDLYNSPLHF	TGCAGTGCTCCACTTAACCGGGACTTATATAATTCACCCCTCCACTTT
.	TRBD2	TRBV5-6	TRBJ2-2	CASSPRAGGSGELFF	TGTGCCAGCAGCCCCCGGGCGGGGGGAAGCGGGGAGCTGTTTTTT
few	TRBD2	TRBV6-1	TRBJ2-1	CASSVGLAGVNEQFF	TGTGCCAGCAGTGTGGGACTAGCGGGAGTCAATGAGCAGTTCTTC
large	TRBD1	TRBV2	TRBJ1-2	CASSEGRGVYGYTF	TGTGCCAGCAGTGAGGGCAGGGGGGTCTATGGCTACACCTTC
.	.	TRBV28	TRBJ2-2	CASSTWSGDTGELFF	TGTGCCAGCAGTACGTGGAGTGGGGACACCGGGGAGCTGTTTTTT
once	.	TRBV7-8	TRBJ2-7	CASSPESVGYEQYF	TGTGCCAGCAGCCCGGAATCAGTTGGGTACGAGCAGTACTTC
.	TRBD1	TRBV6-1	TRBJ2-1	CASSDREGLFDEQFF	TGTGCCAGCAGCGACAGGGAAGGATTGTTCGATGAGCAGTTCTTC
few	.	TRBV12-3/TRBV12-4	TRBJ2-7	CASSWALSYEQYF	TGTGCCAGCAGTTGGGCCTTATCCTACGAGCAGTACTTC
few	.	TRBV6-1	TRBJ1-5	CASSRTVSNQPQHF	TGTGCCAGCAGTCGGACAGTTAGCAATCAGCCCCAGCATTTT
.	.	TRBV2	TRBJ1-2	CASSWDTTGGYTF	TGTGCCAGCAGTTGGGACACGACGGGGGGCTACACCTTC
few	.	TRBV28	TRBJ1-6	CASSTLTDSPLHF	TGTGCCAGCAGTACCCTGACGGATTCACCCCTCCACTTT
.	TRBD2	TRBV11-2	TRBJ2-7	CASSFTSGGVPYEQYF	TGTGCCAGCAGCTTTACTAGCGGGGGGGTCCCCTACGAGCAGTACTTC
.	.	TRBV27	TRBJ2-7	CASSQKALVSYEQYF	TGTGCCAGCAGTCAGAAAGCCTTAGTCTCCTACGAGCAGTACTTC
few	.	TRBV27	TRBJ1-2	CASSLGGSINYGYTF	TGTGCCAGCAGTTTGGGAGGGTCGATTAACTATGGCTACACCTTC
.	.	TRBV18	TRBJ2-5	CASSTLTAHQETQYF	TGTGCCAGCTCCACCCTTACGGCACACCAAGAGACCCAGTACTTC
once	TRBD2	TRBV11-3	TRBJ2-5	CASSLDGGGQETQYF	TGTGCCAGCAGCTTAGATGGGGGAGGGCAAGAGACCCAGTACTTC
.	.	TRBV5-6	TRBJ2-3	CASSLGEIENTQYF	TGTGCCAGCAGCTTGGGGGAAATTGAAAATACGCAGTATTTT
few	TRBD2	TRBV6-2/TRBV6-3	TRBJ2-5	CASKLAGEETQYF	TGTGCCAGCAAGCTAGCGGGAGAAGAGACCCAGTACTTC
.	.	TRBV19	TRBJ1-6	CASSILRTASSYNSPLHF	TGTGCCAGTAGTATTCTTCGGACCGCAAGCTCCTATAATTCACCCCTCCACTTT
few	.	TRBV15	TRBJ2-7	CATSRAGTASYEQYF	TGTGCCACCAGCAGAGCGGGGACGGCATCCTACGAGCAGTACTTC
many	TRBD1	TRBV27	TRBJ1-2	CASSLDRGRLLGYTF	TGTGCCAGCAGTTTAGACAGGGGGCGCCTACTTGGCTACACCTTC
.	.	TRBV27	TRBJ2-2	CASSPAPGDTGELFF	TGTGCCAGCAGCCCGGCGCCTGGGGACACCGGGGAGCTGTTTTTT
.	.	TRBV5-6	TRBJ1-1	CASSASGRGSNTEAFF	TGTGCCAGCAGCGCCTCTGGGCGGGGATCGAACACTGAAGCTTTCTTT
.	TRBD2	TRBV12-3/TRBV12-4	TRBJ2-2	CASSFRSGAGELFF	TGTGCCAGCAGTTTTAGGAGCGGGGCCGGGGAGCTGTTTTTT
.	TRBD1	TRBV12-5	TRBJ2-7	CASGLGQGGRREQYF	TGTGCTAGTGGTTTGGGACAGGGGGGTAGGAGGGAGCAGTACTTC
.	TRBD2	TRBV6-2/TRBV6-3	TRBJ2-3	CASTSPGGDTDTQYF	TGTGCCAGCACCTCCCCGGGGGGAGACACAGATACGCAGTATTTT
.	TRBD1	TRBV19	TRBJ2-1	CASSRMWDRAYNEQFF	TGTGCCAGTAGCCGGATGTGGGACAGGGCCTACAATGAGCAGTTCTTC
.	TRBD2	TRBV9	TRBJ2-1	CASSSTGTSASSSYNEQFF	TGTGCCAGCAGCTCTACCGGGACTAGCGCGTCGAGCTCCTACAATGAGCAGTTCTTC
.	TRBD2	TRBV9	TRBJ2-2	CASSVSPGRMAGELFF	TGTGCCAGCAGCGTATCCCCCGGGAGGATGGCCGGGGAGCTGTTTTTT
.	TRBD2	TRBV24-1	TRBJ2-1	CATSDLATSGRYNEQFF	TGTGCCACCAGTGATTTGGCGACTAGCGGGAGGTACAATGAGCAGTTCTTC
.	TRBD1	TRBV5-1	TRBJ2-2	CASSVQGANTGELFF	TGCGCCAGCAGCGTACAGGGGGCTAACACCGGGGAGCTGTTTTTT
.	.	TRBV11-1	TRBJ2-3	CASSLTNSMPTDTQYF	TGTGCCAGCAGCTTAACCAACAGCATGCCCACAGATACGCAGTATTTT
.	TRBD2	TRBV20-1	TRBJ2-7	CSAIGLAGVPSYEQYF	TGCAGTGCAATCGGACTAGCGGGAGTACCCAGCTACGAGCAGTACTTC
.	.	TRBV27	TRBJ1-2	CATLPWGLGPTNYGYTF	TGTGCCACCCTCCCGTGGGGATTAGGGCCTACTAACTATGGCTACACCTTC
.	.	TRBV7-3	TRBJ2-1	CASSYRVRDEQFF	TGTGCCAGCAGCTACAGGGTGCGGGATGAGCAGTTCTTC
few	TRBD2	TRBV28	TRBJ2-7	CASSPRLAGEEQYF	TGTGCCAGCAGTCCCCGACTAGCGGGAGAAGAGCAGTACTTC
.	TRBD2	TRBV12-3/TRBV12-4	TRBJ2-3	CASRPGLALRTQYF	TGTGCCAGCAGACCGGGACTAGCGCTGAGGACGCAGTATTTT
.	.	TRBV27	TRBJ1-2	CASSLKPAYGYTF	TGTGCCAGCAGTTTAAAGCCAGCCTATGGCTACACCTTC
.	.	TRBV20-1	TRBJ1-2	CSARGRKRGDGYGYTF	TGCAGTGCTAGGGGCCGAAAGAGGGGGGACGGCTATGGCTACACCTTC
few	.	TRBV28	TRBJ2-3	CASSFQRGAADTQYF	TGTGCCAGCAGTTTCCAACGGGGGGCTGCAGATACGCAGTATTTT
few	.	TRBV6-2/TRBV6-3	TRBJ2-5	CASSHSRLETQYF	TGTGCCAGCAGCCACAGTAGGCTAGAGACCCAGTACTTC
.	.	TRBV7-2	TRBJ2-7	CASSLTAGKFYEQYF	TGTGCCAGCAGCCTAACTGCGGGTAAATTCTACGAGCAGTACTTC
few	TRBD2	TRBV6-1	TRBJ2-7	CASSRTSGQSYEQYF	TGTGCCAGCAGCCGGACTAGCGGCCAATCCTACGAGCAGTACTTC
.	.	TRBV12-3/TRBV12-4	TRBJ2-7	CASSFPRSSYEQYF	TGTGCCAGCAGTTTTCCTAGGAGCTCCTACGAGCAGTACTTC
few	.	TRBV6-6	TRBJ2-1	CASSYTRVDEQFF	TGTGCCAGCAGTTACACCCGCGTAGATGAGCAGTTCTTC
.	.	TRBV7-9	TRBJ1-3	CASSSTGSGNTIYF	TGTGCCAGCAGCTCAACAGGATCTGGAAACACCATATATTTT